This T cell receptor (beta chain) was sequenced during a study of blood T cell repertoires in COVID-19. Study background: From the United States, Italy and Spain came samples of acute and convalescent COVID-19.

Libraries were prepared by immunoSEQ multiplex PCR; TCRdb keeps only in-frame clonotypes and omits some of them. The table records around 30,000 clones, roughly 87% of them present only once. The CDR3 totals 16 residues. V shed 1 base and J shed 0 bases, with 10 bases lying between them. Germline CDR1 MGHDK, CDR2 SYGVNS. This clonotype originated in a human donor in a cohort sampled during active COVID-19. The donor label of this sample is uncertain. This chain joins TRBV25-1 and TRBJ2-1, with D perhaps TRBD1 (5 bases). The material sequenced was peripheral blood. CDR3 amino acids: CASSEFVTDSYNEQFF. Here the CDR3 DNA reads TGTGCCAGCAGTGAATTCGTGACAGACTCCTACAATGAGCAGTTCTTC.